The TCR beta chain described here comes from a study of control samples from healthy donors and cancer patients (TCRdb year 2020). Libraries were made using the immunoSEQ multiplex PCR assay. Drawn from immuneACCESS, this table holds only the in-frame rearrangements with V and J called that TCRdb kept. Clones are partly lost; checked studies trace under half to an unresolved V gene and leave the rest unexplained. The sample table holds over 150,000 clones, of which about nine tenths were seen once. The ten largest clonotypes hold around 2% of the sample. Turning to this clone: This clone's antigen is unknown. No qualities accompany the bases; no much larger clone lies one base away.

From cysteine to phenylalanine, the CDR3 is 13 amino acids long. Only the CDR3 part of the read is kept: 39 bases, read in frame from the first base. Trimming removed 8 bases from V and 7 bases from J; the gene matches leave 7 bases unexplained. The CDR1 and CDR2 encoded by the germline V gene are MNHEY and SVGAGI. The V gene is TRBV6-5 and the J gene is TRBJ1-4; 7 of the junction bases match TRBD1. This TCR came from a woman between 40 and 55 years old in good health. Sequencing input: blood. This receptor has the CDR3 CASRDSWSEKLFF. Read as DNA, the sequence is TGTGCCAGCCGGGACAGTTGGAGTGAAAAACTGTTTTTT.